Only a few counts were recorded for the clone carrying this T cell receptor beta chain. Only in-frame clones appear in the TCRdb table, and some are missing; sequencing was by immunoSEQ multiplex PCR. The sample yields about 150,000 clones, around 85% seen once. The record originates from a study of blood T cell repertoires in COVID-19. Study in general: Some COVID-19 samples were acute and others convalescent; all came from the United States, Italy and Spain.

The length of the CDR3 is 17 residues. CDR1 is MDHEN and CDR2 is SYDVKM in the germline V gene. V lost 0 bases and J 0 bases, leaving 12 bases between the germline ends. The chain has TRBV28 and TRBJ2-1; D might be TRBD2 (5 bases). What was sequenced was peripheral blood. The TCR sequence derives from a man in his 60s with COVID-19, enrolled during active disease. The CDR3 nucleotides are TGTGCCAGCAGTTTATGGGACTTTCTAAGCTCCTACAATGAGCAGTTCTTC. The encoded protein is CASSLWDFLSSYNEQFF.